The 10 T cell receptor beta chains below come from one sample, sequenced in a study of neurological immune-mediated disorders. TCRdb independently ran MiXCR on the 5' RACE reads; one entry per CDR3 protein. In the table there are more than 30,000 distinct CDR3 sequences, approximately 12% of which are singletons. The time point here: technical triplicate 2. The specimen was CD4+ T cells from blood. The receptors were sampled from a female donor with HTLV-1-associated myelopathy (HAM/TSP).

This clonotype is deemed medium-sized (0.01 to 0.1%). This chain joins TRBV4-3 and TRBJ2-5, with TRBD2 identical over 10 bases. The V and J ends lost 3 bases and 5 bases, in that order; junction bases with no gene match: 6. The CDR3 extends over 15 amino acids. CDR1 and CDR2 (germline): LGHNA, YSLEER. The CDR3 DNA sequence: TGCGCCAGCAGCCAGAGCGGGGGGGCCGCGGAGACCCAGTACTTC. Its translation is CASSQSGGAAETQYF.

This clonotype appeared many times. This chain connects TRBV20-1 to TRBJ1-2; 9 bases match TRBD1. Looked up from germline, CDR1 is DFQATT and CDR2 is SNEGSKA (reference sequence). The CDR3 spans 15 residues. With 6 bases clipped from V and 3 bases from J, the junction kept 11 bases outside the gene matches. CDR3 coding DNA: TGCAGTGCACACGTACGGACAGGGGTAGACTATGGCTACACCTTC. Its protein is CSAHVRTGVDYGYTF.

This clonotype was observed many times. The chain has TRBV18 and TRBJ1-2, with no clear D. The V gene lost 3 bases and the J gene lost 8 bases, with 10 bases spanning the gap. CDR1 and CDR2 from the germline V gene are KGHSH and LQKENI. The CDR3 loop spans 12 amino acids. The CDR3 bases are TGTGCCAGCTCACCTCAACTAGGAGGCTACACCTTC. Translated, it gives CASSPQLGGYTF.

This clonotype was counted many times. DNA of the CDR3: TGTGCCAGCAGATCGCAGCGGGGGGGCACAGATACGCAGTATTTT. It is translated as CASRSQRGGTDTQYF. The chain recombines TRBV6-2 or TRBV6-3 with TRBJ2-3; 9 bases match TRBD2. V lost 6 bases to trimming and J lost 1 base; unmatched junction nucleotides: 5. From germline, CDR1 is MNHEY and CDR2 SVGEGT. This CDR3 comprises 15 residues.

This clonotype was observed many times. J is TRBJ2-4 and V is TRBV29-1; D remains unclear. The germline V gene has CDR1 SQVTM and CDR2 ANQGSEA. Trimming cost V 2 bases and J 1 base, with 6 bases left between them. CDR3 size: 13 residues. The chain's CDR3 is CSVENNAKNIQYF. In DNA, the CDR3 is TGCAGCGTTGAAAACAACGCCAAAAACATTCAGTACTTC. The variable domain in full, completed from reference TRBV29-1 and TRBJ2-4, reads SAVISQKPSRDICQRGTSLTIQCQVDSQVTMMFWYRQQPGQSLTLIATANQGSEATYESGFVIDKFPISRPNLTFSTLTVSNMSPEDSSIYLCSVENNAKNIQYFGAGTRLSVL.

This clonotype showed up many times. J is TRBJ2-5 and V is TRBV7-2; 12 nucleotides match TRBD2. CDR3 size: 17 residues. Per germline, CDR1 SGHTA and CDR2 FQGNSA. V trimming: 5 bases; J trimming: 0 bases; junction bases outside the gene matches: 7. The DNA for the CDR3 is TGTGCCAGCAGCAATGGACTAGCGGGGCCCTACCAAGAGACCCAGTACTTC. Its protein product is CASSNGLAGPYQETQYF.

This clonotype has a handful of counts. The rearrangement links TRBV5-1 to TRBJ2-6; the D is unclear. Germline assignment: CDR1 SGHRS and CDR2 YFSETQ. The CDR3 is made up of 14 amino acids. Trimming pared 4 bases from V and 0 bases from J, leaving 5 bases between. The CDR3 loop is CASSVTSGANVLTF. The CDR3, as DNA: TGCGCCAGCAGCGTTACCTCTGGGGCCAACGTCCTGACTTTC.

This clonotype occurred many times. The chain links TRBV24-1 to TRBJ2-5; 12 bases align to TRBD2. The CDR3 extends over 17 amino acids. In germline, CDR1 is KGHDR, CDR2 SFDVKD. Trimming at V came to 0 bases and at J to 2 bases, leaving 3 bases not matched to a gene. In nucleotides, the CDR3 is TGTGCCACCAGTGATTTGGGACTAGCGGGGAGTCAAGAGACCCAGTACTTC. It codes for CATSDLGLAGSQETQYF.

This clonotype was counted ten times or more. The V gene is TRBV2, the J gene TRBJ2-5; 7 bases agree with TRBD2. V gave up 6 bases and J gave up 5 bases; unmatched junction bases: 12. The germline CDR1 and CDR2 sequences are SNHLY and FYNNEI. The CDR3 is 15 amino acids. In DNA form, the CDR3 reads TGTGCCAGCAGAGGTAGCGGGTCCTCAGCCGAGACCCAGTACTTC. Encoded protein: CASRGSGSSAETQYF.

V and J are TRBV20-1 and TRBJ2-1; 13 bases match TRBD2. Trimming at V came to 5 bases and at J to 7 bases, leaving 11 bases not matched to a gene. This CDR3 contains 16 residues. From germline, CDR1 is DFQATT and CDR2 SNEGSKA (reference sequence). The CDR3 region has the DNA TGCAGTGCTGCCCGGACTAGCGGGGGAGCCGATAATGAGCAGTTCTTC. As protein: CSAARTSGGADNEQFF.